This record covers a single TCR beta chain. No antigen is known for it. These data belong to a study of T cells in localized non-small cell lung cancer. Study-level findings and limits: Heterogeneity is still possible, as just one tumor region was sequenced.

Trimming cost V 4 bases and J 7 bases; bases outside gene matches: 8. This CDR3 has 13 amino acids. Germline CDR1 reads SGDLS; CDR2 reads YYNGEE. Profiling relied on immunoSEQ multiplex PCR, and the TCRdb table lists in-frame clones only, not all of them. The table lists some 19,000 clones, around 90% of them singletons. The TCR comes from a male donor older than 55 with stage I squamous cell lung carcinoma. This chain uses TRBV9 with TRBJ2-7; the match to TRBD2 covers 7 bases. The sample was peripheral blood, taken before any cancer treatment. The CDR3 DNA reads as TGTGCCAGCAGCAAAGGGGAGGGAGGGGAGCAGTACTTC. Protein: CASSKGEGGEQYF.